The T cell receptor (beta chain) under discussion was sequenced for a study of blood T cell repertoires in COVID-19. At the level of the study: In each case, the material was cDNA or gDNA derived from T cells, B-cell-depleted T cells, or PBMCs.

Original processing methods: The assay estimated nucleated cells by amplifying reference gene primers. Using immunoSEQ multiplex PCR, the repertoire was profiled, and TCRdb retains in-frame clones only, with some absent. V and J calls plus clone size are reproduced from that table; the DNA served to infer D and trimming. The table includes under 100,000 clones, about 83% detected once. Source material: peripheral blood. The receptor's source is a woman aged 60 to 75 with acute or convalescent COVID-19.

The CDR3 reads CASRKAGGERSGYTF. CDR3 bases: TGTGCCAGCAGGAAAGCGGGGGGGGAAAGGTCTGGCTACACCTTC. This chain connects TRBV11-2 to TRBJ1-2, with TRBD1 as a possible D gene (5 bases). The germline gives CDR1 SGHAT, CDR2 FQNNGV. Deletions cut 6 bases from V and 7 bases from J, with 21 bases between. This CDR3 is 15 amino acids long.